This TCR beta chain was sequenced in a study of patients and donors after allogeneic stem cell transplantation. TCRdb ran MiXCR on the RT-PCR reads and lists one entry per CDR3 protein. The sample lists roughly 960,000 distinct CDR3 sequences, 18% occurring once. Germline loops: CDR1 MNHEY, CDR2 SVGEGT. Trimming removed 6 bases from V and 3 bases from J; junction bases left unmatched: 8. CDR3 length: 15 amino acids. This sequence joins TRBV6-2 or TRBV6-3 and TRBJ2-7, with 10 positions matching TRBD2. The sequence was obtained from a human donor who was either an allogeneic HSCT recipient or a stem cell or donor lymphocyte infusion donor (not recorded which). It is not recorded whose cells these are; they may come from a transplant donor. Sequences were obtained from blood, either unsorted or a sorted T cell fraction (not recorded which). This CDR3 reads CASRNSGGAFYEQYF. Written as DNA, the CDR3 is TGTGCCAGCAGGAACAGCGGGGGGGCCTTCTACGAGCAGTACTTC.